These T cell receptor beta chains were read from a single sample in a study of T cell changes during pregnancy in multiple sclerosis. Assay: immunoSEQ multiplex PCR; the TCRdb copy retains only in-frame clones and omits some. Found here are 120,000 or so clones, 80% to 95% of them singletons; the top ten hold approximately 6.2%. The sample in question was peripheral blood, obtained before pregnancy. These receptors were taken from a female donor with multiple sclerosis, enrolled in a pregnancy study. Each CDR3 is given with its conserved first and last residue. The D gene is left open where the match is weak. Clone size, where shown, is once, few, many, or a class for clones that have expanded.

D gene: -; V gene: TRBV5-1; clone size: -; J gene: TRBJ2-2; CDR3 protein: CASSLGRGSPGELFF; CDR3 DNA: TGCGCCAGCAGCTTGGGGAGGGGTTCGCCCGGGGAGCTGTTTTTT
D gene: -; V gene: TRBV28; clone size: once; J gene: TRBJ1-2; CDR3 protein: CASSPPHLDGYTF; CDR3 DNA: TGTGCCAGCAGTCCGCCCCACTTAGATGGCTACACCTTC
D gene: TRBD1; V gene: TRBV30; clone size: -; J gene: TRBJ2-1; CDR3 protein: CACKTGGAYNEQFF; CDR3 DNA: TGTGCCTGCAAAACAGGGGGCGCCTACAATGAGCAGTTCTTC
D gene: -; V gene: TRBV7-9; clone size: -; J gene: TRBJ1-6; CDR3 protein: CASSLDGGGSPLHF; CDR3 DNA: TGTGCCAGCAGTTTAGACGGAGGTGGTTCACCCCTCCACTTT
D gene: TRBD2; V gene: TRBV9; clone size: -; J gene: TRBJ2-3; CDR3 protein: CASSVGGTKGTDTQYF; CDR3 DNA: TGTGCCAGCAGCGTAGGAGGGACTAAAGGCACAGATACGCAGTATTTT
D gene: -; V gene: TRBV18; clone size: -; J gene: TRBJ2-7; CDR3 protein: CASSLAQGSYEQYF; CDR3 DNA: TGTGCCAGCTCACTCGCGCAGGGTTCGTACGAGCAGTACTTC
D gene: -; V gene: TRBV10-3; clone size: -; J gene: TRBJ1-1; CDR3 protein: CAITPGGLNTEAFF; CDR3 DNA: TGTGCCATCACCCCGGGAGGTCTCAACACTGAAGCTTTCTTT
D gene: TRBD1; V gene: TRBV25-1; clone size: -; J gene: TRBJ2-7; CDR3 protein: CASSARDRGSYEQYF; CDR3 DNA: TGTGCCAGCAGTGCCCGGGACAGGGGGTCCTACGAGCAGTACTTC
D gene: -; V gene: TRBV7-9; clone size: -; J gene: TRBJ1-2; CDR3 protein: CASSPLGGTGYTF; CDR3 DNA: TGTGCCAGCAGCCCACTGGGGGGGACTGGCTACACCTTC
D gene: -; V gene: TRBV15; clone size: -; J gene: TRBJ2-5; CDR3 protein: CATSRPSQGAQYF; CDR3 DNA: TGTGCCACCAGCAGACCATCACAGGGAGCCCAGTACTTC
D gene: -; V gene: TRBV28; clone size: -; J gene: TRBJ1-5; CDR3 protein: CASSFKGYYSNQPQHF; CDR3 DNA: TGTGCCAGCAGTTTTAAGGGGTACTATAGCAATCAGCCCCAGCATTTT
D gene: -; V gene: TRBV9; clone size: -; J gene: TRBJ2-1; CDR3 protein: CASSTAGAYNEQFF; CDR3 DNA: TGTGCCAGCAGCACAGCGGGCGCCTACAATGAGCAGTTCTTC
D gene: -; V gene: TRBV27; clone size: -; J gene: TRBJ1-5; CDR3 protein: CASRRGQLNSNQPQHF; CDR3 DNA: TGTGCCAGTAGACGGGGACAACTTAATAGCAATCAGCCCCAGCATTTT
D gene: TRBD1; V gene: TRBV30; clone size: -; J gene: TRBJ1-3; CDR3 protein: CAKSDRVFDTIYF; CDR3 DNA: TGTGCCAAATCCGACAGGGTTTTCGACACCATATATTTT
D gene: TRBD1; V gene: TRBV11-2; clone size: -; J gene: TRBJ1-2; CDR3 protein: CASSSLGTASSGYTF; CDR3 DNA: TGTGCCAGCAGCTCCCTCGGGACAGCCTCGTCTGGCTACACCTTC
D gene: -; V gene: TRBV25-1; clone size: -; J gene: TRBJ2-5; CDR3 protein: CASSEFETGKETQYF; CDR3 DNA: TGTGCCAGCAGTGAATTCGAAACAGGGAAAGAGACCCAGTACTTC
D gene: -; V gene: TRBV6-1; clone size: -; J gene: TRBJ1-5; CDR3 protein: CASSHRASNQPQHF; CDR3 DNA: TGTGCCAGCAGTCACAGGGCAAGCAATCAGCCCCAGCATTTT
D gene: -; V gene: TRBV28; clone size: -; J gene: TRBJ1-2; CDR3 protein: CASRPGNSFYGYTF; CDR3 DNA: TGTGCCAGCAGGCCGGGAAATAGCTTTTATGGCTACACCTTC
D gene: -; V gene: TRBV7-9; clone size: -; J gene: TRBJ1-1; CDR3 protein: CASSLDPTVSWRTFF; CDR3 DNA: TGTGCCAGCAGCTTAGATCCAACGGTCTCGTGGAGGACTTTCTTT
D gene: TRBD1; V gene: TRBV5-5; clone size: -; J gene: TRBJ1-1; CDR3 protein: CASSHGQGYTEAFF; CDR3 DNA: TGTGCCAGCAGCCACGGACAGGGATACACTGAAGCTTTCTTT